This is a list of T cell receptor beta chains from one sample in a study of T-cell memory formation after mild COVID-19. Each CDR3 protein is one row after TCRdb ran MiXCR on the 5' RACE reads. The sample includes roughly 480,000 distinct CDR3 sequences, around 25% seen only once; the top ten take approximately 13%. The sequenced sample was PBMCs or a T cell subset sorted from them (not recorded which). The receptors shown here come from an adult woman who had mild COVID-19 (a few samples of this study predate the infection). Cell type and time point are not known. CDR3s include the opening cysteine and the closing phenylalanine or tryptophan. The order of the fields is clone size, V gene, D gene, J gene, CDR3 protein, CDR3 DNA. D genes are given only for firm matches. Expanded clones are given a class, and other clones once, few, many or no size at all.

few,TRBV9,TRBD2,TRBJ2-5,CASSVGSGSRETQYF,TGTGCCAGCAGCGTAGGGAGCGGGAGCCGGGAGACCCAGTACTTC
.,TRBV5-6,.,TRBJ2-1,CASSLRRLRHNEQFF,TGTGCCAGCAGCTTGAGGCGGCTACGTCACAATGAGCAGTTCTTC
.,TRBV7-9,.,TRBJ2-7,CASSTEGRPGEQYF,TGTGCCAGCAGCACAGAAGGACGGCCAGGCGAGCAGTACTTC
.,TRBV29-1,TRBD1,TRBJ2-2,CSVGDRDTGELFF,TGCAGCGTTGGGGACAGGGACACCGGGGAGCTGTTTTTT
few,TRBV5-6,TRBD1,TRBJ1-4,CASSSLTGSNEKLFF,TGTGCCAGCAGCTCACTGACAGGGTCAAATGAAAAACTGTTTTTT
.,TRBV5-6,.,TRBJ1-1,CASSLGGVREAFF,TGTGCCAGCAGCTTAGGGGGGGTCCGTGAAGCTTTCTTT
.,TRBV4-2,TRBD2,TRBJ2-5,CASSQEAGVFETQYF,TGTGCCAGCAGCCAGGAGGCGGGAGTGTTTGAGACCCAGTACTTC
few,TRBV7-2,.,TRBJ2-2,CASSLRVGGELFF,TGTGCCAGCAGCTTAAGGGTTGGCGGGGAGCTGTTTTTT
few,TRBV27,TRBD1,TRBJ2-7,CASSSRRTGLPYEQYF,TGTGCCAGCAGTTCACGGAGGACAGGGCTCCCCTACGAGCAGTACTTC
.,TRBV12-3/TRBV12-4,TRBD1,TRBJ2-4,CASSPGQGWQYF,TGTGCCAGCAGTCCAGGACAGGGATGGCAGTACTTC
.,TRBV5-4,TRBD2,TRBJ2-3,CASSLTARGGTDTQYF,TGTGCCAGCAGCTTGACTGCCCGGGGGGGCACAGATACGCAGTATTTT
.,TRBV7-8,.,TRBJ2-6,CASSLIEDNSGANVLTF,TGTGCCAGCAGCTTAATAGAGGACAACTCTGGGGCCAACGTCCTGACTTTC
once,TRBV27,.,TRBJ1-1,CASSLLYRAPEAFF,TGTGCCAGCAGTTTACTGTACAGGGCCCCTGAAGCTTTCTTT
few,TRBV19,TRBD2,TRBJ2-1,CASSTSGSRDEQFF,TGTGCCAGTAGTACTAGCGGGAGTAGGGATGAGCAGTTCTTC
.,TRBV5-1,.,TRBJ2-4,CASSLTGGIQYF,TGCGCCAGCAGCTTGACGGGCGGGATACAGTACTTC
.,TRBV7-6,.,TRBJ1-1,CASSPGRWGDPSIPQPSEAFF,TGTGCCAGCAGCCCCGGAAGGTGGGGTGATCCGAGTATACCTCAGCCTTCTGAAGCTTTCTTT
.,TRBV7-9,TRBD1,TRBJ1-3,CASSTTGGSGNTIYF,TGTGCCAGCAGCACGACAGGGGGATCTGGAAACACCATATATTTT
once,TRBV5-5,.,TRBJ1-2,CASSLDAGQDYGYTF,TGTGCCAGCAGCTTGGACGCGGGTCAGGACTATGGCTACACCTTC
.,TRBV4-3,.,TRBJ2-1,CASSPLMGERNNEQFF,TGCGCCAGCAGCCCTCTGATGGGGGAGAGGAACAATGAGCAGTTCTTC
.,TRBV29-1,.,TRBJ1-1,CSVARTIEAFF,TGCAGCGTTGCGAGGACGATTGAAGCTTTCTTT
.,TRBV4-2,.,TRBJ1-2,CASSQDQQGRGYTF,TGTGCCAGCAGCCAAGATCAGCAGGGTCGGGGCTACACCTTC
few,TRBV7-2,TRBD2,TRBJ2-2,CASSSSGGATLTGELFF,TGTGCCAGCAGCAGTAGCGGGGGGGCGACACTGACCGGGGAGCTGTTTTTT
.,TRBV21-1,.,TRBJ2-2,CASRWGGELFF,TGTGCCAGCAGGTGGGGCGGGGAGCTGTTTTTT
.,TRBV28,.,TRBJ1-5,CASSLGFLSPQHF,TGTGCCAGCAGTTTGGGGTTCTTATCGCCCCAGCATTTT
.,TRBV20-1,.,TRBJ1-1,CSAEGGAQVGFGAFF,TGCAGTGCAGAGGGGGGGGCTCAGGTTGGCTTCGGGGCTTTCTTT
few,TRBV5-5,TRBD2,TRBJ2-7,CASSFVPAGAGGYEQYF,TGTGCCAGCAGCTTTGTTCCAGCGGGGGCCGGAGGCTACGAGCAGTACTTC
.,TRBV7-9,TRBD1,TRBJ2-7,CASSPTGINEQYF,TGTGCCAGCAGCCCGACAGGGATCAACGAGCAGTACTTC
.,TRBV12-3/TRBV12-4,.,TRBJ2-6,CASIHPGANVLTF,TGTGCCAGCATCCACCCTGGGGCCAACGTCCTGACTTTC
few,TRBV6-1,.,TRBJ1-2,CASRANYGYTF,TGTGCCAGCAGAGCTAACTATGGCTACACCTTC
.,TRBV30,.,TRBJ1-1,CAWSVLGTVNTEAFF,TGTGCCTGGAGTGTACTGGGGACCGTGAACACTGAAGCTTTCTTT
.,TRBV9,.,TRBJ1-1,CASSIGRENTEAFF,TGTGCCAGCAGCATCGGACGGGAGAACACTGAAGCTTTCTTT
.,TRBV5-1,TRBD1,TRBJ1-2,CASSFGTGDHTF,TGCGCCAGCAGCTTCGGGACAGGGGATCACACCTTC
many,TRBV5-1,TRBD2,TRBJ2-1,CASSLVGGEQFF,TGCGCCAGCAGCTTGGTGGGAGGGGAGCAGTTCTTC
few,TRBV12-3/TRBV12-4,.,TRBJ2-3,CASSLRGGAITDTQYF,TGTGCCAGCAGTTTAAGAGGGGGGGCCATCACAGATACGCAGTATTTT
few,TRBV2,.,TRBJ1-1,CASSLGPYPGGTEAFF,TGTGCCAGCAGTCTGGGGCCCTACCCTGGGGGGACTGAAGCTTTCTTT
.,TRBV7-6,TRBD1,TRBJ2-2,CASSALWDRGNGELFF,TGTGCCAGCAGCGCCCTTTGGGACAGGGGTAACGGGGAGCTGTTTTTT
few,TRBV12-3/TRBV12-4,.,TRBJ2-3,CASSLEVGGTQYF,TGTGCCAGCAGTTTAGAGGTTGGGGGTACGCAGTATTTT
few,TRBV18,.,TRBJ2-5,CASSPLANQETQYF,TGTGCCAGCTCACCTCTAGCGAATCAAGAGACCCAGTACTTC
few,TRBV7-8,.,TRBJ2-5,CASSPWVFPKETQYF,TGTGCCAGCAGCCCCTGGGTCTTCCCAAAGGAGACCCAGTACTTC
.,TRBV30,.,TRBJ1-6,CAWSMQGYSPLHF,TGTGCCTGGAGTATGCAGGGGTATTCACCCCTCCACTTT
few,TRBV7-2,.,TRBJ2-5,CASSLSGARETQYF,TGTGCCAGCAGCCTTAGTGGCGCAAGGGAGACCCAGTACTTC
.,TRBV6-5,.,TRBJ1-2,CASSYLKGAGYTF,TGTGCCAGCAGTTATCTGAAGGGCGCCGGCTACACCTTC
few,TRBV5-1,TRBD1,TRBJ1-2,CASSFSPGQSYGYTF,TGCGCCAGCAGCTTCTCTCCGGGACAGTCTTATGGCTACACCTTC
.,TRBV7-2,.,TRBJ2-2,CASSLQPPGELFF,TGTGCCAGCAGCTTACAACCTCCCGGGGAGCTGTTTTTT
.,TRBV25-1,TRBD2,TRBJ2-3,CASSGDRDYTDTQYF,TGTGCCAGCAGTGGCGACCGGGACTACACAGATACGCAGTATTTT
many,TRBV29-1,TRBD1,TRBJ2-1,CSVPNDRVDEQFF,TGCAGCGTTCCAAATGACAGGGTCGATGAGCAGTTCTTC
.,TRBV7-9,.,TRBJ1-4,CASSSGRGRGAQRKLFF,TGTGCCAGCAGCTCCGGACGCGGTAGGGGGGCGCAGAGAAAACTGTTTTTT
few,TRBV7-2,TRBD2,TRBJ2-1,CASSYVWTSGNEQFF,TGTGCCAGCAGCTATGTGTGGACTAGCGGCAATGAGCAGTTCTTC
.,TRBV3-1,.,TRBJ2-3,CASSQLGSTDTQYF,TGTGCCAGCAGCCAACTGGGAAGCACAGATACGCAGTATTTT
.,TRBV12-3/TRBV12-4,TRBD2,TRBJ2-3,CASRLAGVGTDTQYF,TGTGCCAGCAGACTAGCGGGAGTAGGCACAGATACGCAGTATTTT